The 10 T cell receptor beta chains listed next were all sequenced from one sample in a study of T-cell memory formation after mild COVID-19. From the 5' RACE reads, TCRdb called clonotypes with MiXCR, one entry per CDR3 protein. There are roughly 170,000 distinct CDR3 sequences in the sample; about a fifth occur only once, and roughly 23% lies in the top ten. Sequenced material: PBMCs or a T cell subset sorted from them (not recorded which). These TCRs come from an adult woman who had mild COVID-19 (a few samples of this study predate the infection). Cell type and time point are not known.

The chain combines TRBV7-9 with TRBJ1-2; maybe TRBD1 (6 bases). This CDR3 region has 15 residues. Germline lookup yields CDR1 SEHNR and CDR2 FQNEAQ (reference sequence). V lost 5 bases to trimming and J lost 3 bases, with 16 bases between them. DNA for the CDR3: TGTGCCAGCAGCCGAACCGGCAGGGGTTACTATGGCTACACCTTC. It encodes CASSRTGRGYYGYTF.

The chain combines TRBV6-1 with TRBJ1-2; the D is unclear. From germline, CDR1 is MNHNS and CDR2 SASEGT. V dropped 6 bases and J dropped 5 bases, with 7 bases sitting between them. The CDR3 spans 11 residues. The CDR3 loop reads CASRDEYGYTF. The CDR3 DNA reads as TGTGCCAGCAGGGACGAGTATGGCTACACCTTC.

The chain joins TRBV2 to TRBJ2-7; D is unresolved. CDR3 length: 14 amino acids. Germline loops: CDR1 SNHLY, CDR2 FYNNEI. Trimming stripped 3 bases from V and 0 bases from J, with 9 bases between. The CDR3: CASSDRDISYEQYF. The CDR3 DNA reads TGTGCCAGCAGTGACCGAGACATCTCCTACGAGCAGTACTTC.

The table lists this clonotype with a few counts. V gene TRBV4-3 combines with J gene TRBJ2-1, with D possibly TRBD1 on 6 matching bases. Trimming cost V 2 bases and J 2 bases, with 13 bases left between them. CDR1 is LGHNA and CDR2 is YSLEER in the germline V gene. The CDR3 runs 16 residues. CDR3 sequence: CASSQQGLPTYNEQFF. CDR3 in DNA: TGCGCCAGCAGCCAACAGGGGTTACCAACCTACAATGAGCAGTTCTTC.

The chain is built from TRBV29-1 and TRBJ2-7, with D unresolved. The CDR3 totals 13 residues. V was cut by 0 bases and J by 0 bases, with 6 bases left in between. Germline V gene data show CDR1 as SQVTM and CDR2 as ANQGSEA. CDR3: CSVEDGYSYEQYF. CDR3 in DNA: TGCAGCGTTGAAGACGGATACTCCTACGAGCAGTACTTC.

This rearrangement joins TRBV29-1 to TRBJ2-7; D gene uncertain. Germline CDR1 reads SQVTM; CDR2 reads ANQGSEA. The CDR3 has 15 amino acids. Trimming stripped 0 bases from V and 0 bases from J, with 12 bases between. The DNA for the CDR3 is TGCAGCGTTGAAGATCGCACAACCAACTCCTACGAGCAGTACTTC. It yields the protein CSVEDRTTNSYEQYF.

The chain uses TRBV6-1 and TRBJ1-2; tentatively, D is TRBD1 (5 bases). Germline V gene data show CDR1 as MNHNS and CDR2 as SASEGT. The CDR3 is made up of 13 amino acids. Trimming removed 8 bases from V and 3 bases from J, with 13 bases in between. The CDR3 protein is CASLGGADYGYTF. CDR3 DNA: TGTGCCAGCCTCGGAGGGGCCGACTATGGCTACACCTTC.

This rearrangement joins TRBV6-2 or TRBV6-3 to TRBJ2-7; D unresolved. Germline-derived CDR1 and CDR2 are MNHEY and SVGEGT. This CDR3 is 13 amino acids long. Trimming took off 8 bases at V and 5 bases at J, with 16 bases between the two ends. The CDR3 spells CASQAHEVDEQYF. CDR3 in DNA: TGTGCCAGCCAAGCGCATGAGGTTGACGAGCAGTACTTC.

V is TRBV6-2 or TRBV6-3 and J is TRBJ1-1; 8 nucleotides align to TRBD1. The CDR3 has 16 residues. The germline V gene has CDR1 MNHEY and CDR2 SVGEGT. The J segment lost 3 bases and the V segment lost 7 bases, leaving 13 bases of the junction unmatched. CDR3 sequence (DNA): TGTGCCAGCACTCAACGGGCAGACAGGGGCTACACTGAAGCTTTCTTT. Translating it yields CASTQRADRGYTEAFF.

This clonotype turned up a few times. The chain employs TRBV24-1 and TRBJ2-3; TRBD1 matches at 11 bases. The CDR3 sequence is 15 residues long. Germline CDR1 and CDR2: KGHDR and SFDVKD. Trimming at V came to 10 bases and at J to 5 bases, leaving 10 bases not matched to a gene. CDR3 nucleotide sequence: TGTGCCACAAGAGACGGACAGGGGGCACAAGATACGCAGTATTTT. Its translation: CATRDGQGAQDTQYF.